This T cell receptor (beta chain) was profiled in a study of blood T cell repertoires in COVID-19. Whole-study context: PBMCs, B-cell-depleted T cells, or T cells were the source of the cDNA or gDNA that made up the material.

In this sample, this clone turned up once. This table comes from immunoSEQ multiplex PCR, and its TCRdb copy is limited to in-frame clones, with some not included. This table has approximately 150,000 clones, around 90% appearing once. Germline V gene lookup returns CDR1 SGHNT and CDR2 YYREEE (reference sequence). The CDR3 has 15 residues. V lost 0 bases and J lost 1, with 10 bases in between. The source material was PBMCs or T cells enriched from blood (not recorded which). This chain uses TRBV5-4 with TRBJ1-1; maybe TRBD1 (6 bases). The origin of this receptor is a woman in her 40s who had been exposed to COVID-19. CDR3 nucleotide sequence: TGTGCCAGCAGCTTGGTAGGGGGTAGGAACACTGAAGCTTTCTTT. It yields the protein CASSLVGGRNTEAFF.